The present entry profiles one TCR beta chain with its context. The data were obtained in a study of shared T cell receptors in the human thymus. Looked up from germline, CDR1 is SGHNT and CDR2 is YENEEA. The CDR3 has 14 amino acids. Trimming cost V 5 bases and J 0 bases; bases outside gene matches: 3. Using immunoSEQ multiplex PCR, the repertoire was profiled, and TCRdb retains in-frame clones only, with some absent. The repertoire has approximately 490,000 clones, about four fifths of them found once; the top ten carry about 0.014%. The sample also formed part of further work on human thymus T cells. That report adds: Donation was from healthy Finnish infants who were having corrective surgery that addressed congenital heart defects. Resections from corrective heart surgery provided thymus tissue. In unrelated individuals, thymic repertoires overlapped highly, according to related research.

The chain is built from TRBV11-3 and TRBJ2-7, with 8 bases identical to TRBD1. Sequences were obtained from thymocytes. The TCR originated in a boy under two years old with a congenital heart defect. This chain's CDR3 is CASSVTGGSYEQYF. As DNA, the CDR3 is TGTGCCAGCAGCGTAACAGGGGGCTCCTACGAGCAGTACTTC.